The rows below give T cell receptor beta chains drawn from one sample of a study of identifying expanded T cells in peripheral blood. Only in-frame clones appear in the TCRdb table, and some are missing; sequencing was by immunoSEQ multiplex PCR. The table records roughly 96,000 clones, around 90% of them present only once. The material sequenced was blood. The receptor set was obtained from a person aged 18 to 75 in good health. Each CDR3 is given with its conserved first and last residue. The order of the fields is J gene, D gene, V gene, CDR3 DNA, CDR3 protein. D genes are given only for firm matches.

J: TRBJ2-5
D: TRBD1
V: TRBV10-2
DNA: TGCGCCAGCAAAACAGGGGGCGGAGAGACCCAGTACTTC
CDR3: CASKTGGGETQYF

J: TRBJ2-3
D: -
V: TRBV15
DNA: TGTGCCACCAGCAGACCCGGGTCGGATACGCAGTATTTT
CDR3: CATSRPGSDTQYF

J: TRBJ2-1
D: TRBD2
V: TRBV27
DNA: TGTGCCAGCAGACTACTCTTCGGGGGGAGCTCCTACAATGAGCAGTTCTTC
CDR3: CASRLLFGGSSYNEQFF

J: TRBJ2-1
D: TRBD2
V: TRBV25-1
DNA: TGTGCCAGCATCACCCTGGGGGGGATTGAGCAGTTCTTC
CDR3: CASITLGGIEQFF

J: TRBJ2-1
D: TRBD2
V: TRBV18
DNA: TGTGCCAGCTCACCCTGGACTAGCATCAGCTCCTACAATGAGCAGTTCTTC
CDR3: CASSPWTSISSYNEQFF

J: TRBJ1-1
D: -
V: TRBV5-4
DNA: TGTGCCAGCAGCACGGGCGGCTCCTACACTGAAGCTTTCTTT
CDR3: CASSTGGSYTEAFF

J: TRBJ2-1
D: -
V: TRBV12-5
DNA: TGTGCTAGTGGTATAGGACCGGGGCGGTCGTTCTTC
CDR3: CASGIGPGRSFF

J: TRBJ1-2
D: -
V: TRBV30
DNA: TGTGCCTGGAGTGTAAAAGGGGTGAGCTATGGCTACACCTTC
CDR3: CAWSVKGVSYGYTF

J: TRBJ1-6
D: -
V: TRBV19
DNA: TGTGCCAGTAGTTACGACGGGGCTCTGACCTATAATTCACCCCTCCACTTT
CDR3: CASSYDGALTYNSPLHF

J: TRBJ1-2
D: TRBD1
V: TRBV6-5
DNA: TGTGCCAGCAGTCCGGGGACAGCTACTAACTATGGCTACACCTTC
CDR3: CASSPGTATNYGYTF

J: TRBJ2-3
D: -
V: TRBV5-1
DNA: TGCGCCAGCAGCTTGGGGCAGACAGATACGCAGTATTTT
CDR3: CASSLGQTDTQYF

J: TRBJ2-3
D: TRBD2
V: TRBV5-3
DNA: TGTGCCAGAGTGGCGGGAGCGGATACGCAGTATTTT
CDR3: CARVAGADTQYF

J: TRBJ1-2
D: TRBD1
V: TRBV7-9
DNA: TGTGCCAGCAGCACCACCGGGACAGCTTATGGCTACACCTTC
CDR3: CASSTTGTAYGYTF

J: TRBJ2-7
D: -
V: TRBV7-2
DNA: TGTGCCAGCAGCTTAGCGGGAGGAGGGACCAGCTCCTACGAGCAGTACTTC
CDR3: CASSLAGGGTSSYEQYF

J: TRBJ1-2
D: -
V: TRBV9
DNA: TGTGCCAGCAGCGTTGGTGGATATGGCTACACCTTC
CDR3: CASSVGGYGYTF